These 23 T cell receptor beta chains share one sample of origin, sequenced in a study of tumor and adjacent non-tumor tissue in lung cancer. A modified ARM-PCR protocol with three rounds of nested PCR amplified TCRbeta. TCRdb reprocessed the multiplex PCR reads with MiXCR, giving one entry per CDR3 protein. This sample yields some 99,000 distinct CDR3 sequences, of which 60% to 65% are seen a single time; 15% to 20% belongs to the top ten. RNA was extracted from bulk tissue without any cell sorting. Distant lung tissue was collected more than 3 cm away from the tumor edge. The sample comprised distant non-tumor lung tissue. All receptors derive from a man between 60 and 70 years old with non-small cell lung cancer.

This clonotype was detected ten times or more. The rearrangement joins TRBV5-1 to TRBJ1-5; possibly TRBD1 for D (6 bases). CDR3 length: 19 amino acids. Germline loops: CDR1 SGHRS, CDR2 YFSETQ. Trimming left V 1 base short and J 0 bases short, with 20 bases between. CDR3 bases: TGCGCCAGCAGCTTGTTACAGGGACAATCCCCAGATAGCAATCAGCCCCAGCATTTT. It codes for CASSLLQGQSPDSNQPQHF.

Details on this clonotype: One end of the junction is discordant with germline, which a read error may explain. The genes are TRBV29-1 and TRBJ2-1, with TRBD1 identical over 7 bases. The germline V gene has CDR1 SQVTM and CDR2 ANQGSEA. The CDR3 contains 14 residues. CDR3 DNA sequence: TGCAGCGTCGAGGGGACAGACTTCTACGATGAGCAGTTCTTC. The encoded protein is CSVEGTDFYDEQFF.

The rearrangement joins TRBV6-1 to TRBJ2-1; D perhaps matches TRBD1 (6 bases). Germline loops: CDR1 MNHNS, CDR2 SASEGT. V gave up 3 bases and J gave up 7 bases, with 19 bases separating them. This CDR3 is 16 amino acids long. The CDR3: CASSEGTRTVYNEQFF. The DNA for the CDR3 is TGTGCCAGCAGTGAGGGCACCAGGACAGTCTATAATGAGCAGTTCTTC.

This clonotype has just a few counts. A much larger clone lies a single base off, so this may be a read error. J is TRBJ1-1 and V is TRBV14; D remains ambiguous. Per the germline V gene, CDR1 is SGHDN and CDR2 is FVKESK. The CDR3 contains 13 residues. CDR3 nucleotides: TGTGCCACCAGCCAAGATCTGAACACTGAAGCTTTCTTT. It encodes CATSQDLNTEAFF.

Worth noting for this clonotype: Mismatch with germline at one junction end may stem from a read error. V usage is TRBV11-1 and J usage is TRBJ1-1, with D perhaps matching TRBD1 (6 bases). CDR1 is SGHAT and CDR2 is FQDESV in the germline V gene (reference sequence). The CDR3 spans 13 residues. CDR3 coding DNA: TGTGCCATCAGCTCGCCACCAGGGGCTGAAGCTTTCTTT. Encoded protein: CAISSPPGAEAFF.

This rearrangement joins TRBV29-1 to TRBJ2-7, with TRBD1 matching over 7 bases. Germline values: CDR1 SQVTM, CDR2 ANQGSEA. J gave up 2 bases and V 4 bases, and 11 bases lay outside the gene matches. This CDR3 comprises 15 residues. The CDR3 DNA reads as TGCAGCGTTGTTTCACAGGGGTTAAAAGCCTACGAGCAGTACTTC. Translation gives CSVVSQGLKAYEQYF.

A word on this clonotype: The limits of the CDR3 on the DNA are not certain, so only TCRdb's listed CDR3 is given. The chain uses TRBV29-1 and TRBJ2-1; TRBD1 reflects the table's D call only, with no check against the DNA. Germline assignment: CDR1 SQVTM and CDR2 ANQGSEA. The CDR3 sequence runs 13 residues, both termini included. CDR3 region: CSVFGQGNSEQIF.

On this clonotype itself: The CDR3 does not close with the conserved phenylalanine or tryptophan, likely indicating a read error. The chain links TRBV4-2 to TRBJ1-1; unclear D gene. The length of the CDR3 is 14 residues. Per the germline V gene, CDR1 is LGHNA and CDR2 is YNFKEQ. For the CDR3, the DNA is TGTGCCGGCAGCCAAGATCCCCGGAGCACTGAAGCTTTCCTT. Its protein product is CAGSQDPRSTEAFL.

Turning to this clonotype: Compared with germline, one end of the junction differs, possibly owing to a read error. The chain recombines TRBV29-1 with TRBJ2-7; the D gene is possibly TRBD2 (5 bases). Germline CDR1 SQVTM, CDR2 ANQGSEA. The CDR3 extends over 14 amino acids. The CDR3 DNA follows: TGCTGCGTTGATTTCGGGGAATTTCCCTACGAGCAATACTTC. This codes for CCVDFGEFPYEQYF.

This clonotype was seen a few times. Being one base from a much bigger clone, this may be a read error. Without the conserved terminal phenylalanine or tryptophan, this CDR3 likely stems from a read error. The CDR3 protein is CASRETGIPNEKLFI. As DNA, the CDR3 is TGTGCCAGCAGGGAAACAGGGATCCCTAATGAAAAACTGTTTATT. This chain connects TRBV6-1 to TRBJ1-4, with TRBD1 as a possible D gene (6 bases). Trimming took off 6 bases at V and 3 bases at J, with 14 bases between the two ends. Germline V lookup: CDR1 MNHNS, CDR2 SASEGT. CDR3 length: 15 amino acids.

Worth noting for this clonotype: Germline is not matched at one junction end, which may reflect a read error. The chain recombines TRBV6-2 or TRBV6-3 with TRBJ2-1, with 7 bases that match TRBD2. Germline V gene sequence: CDR1 MNHEY, CDR2 SVGEGT. The CDR3 has 16 residues. The CDR3 region has the DNA TGTACCAGCAGTTACCTCGGCGGTCAGGGAGGGGATGAGCAGTTCTTT. Translating gives CTSSYLGGQGGDEQFF.

This rearrangement joins TRBV11-1 to TRBJ2-7, with D tentatively TRBD2 (6 bases). The CDR3 is 17 amino acids. Germline CDR1 and CDR2: SGHAT and FQDESV (reference sequence). In nucleotides, the CDR3 is TGTGCTAGCGGCCCCTGTCTGGGCGGATCCGGCTCCTACGAGCAGTACTTC. Its translation: CASGPCLGGSGSYEQYF.

Of note for this clonotype: As the CDR3 is not closed by the conserved phenylalanine or tryptophan, this likely results from a read error. The chain couples TRBV11-3 to TRBJ1-1; D is ambiguous. The CDR3 has 14 amino acids. V was cut by 2 bases and J by 6 bases, with 13 bases left in between. The V gene's germline CDR1 is SGHNT and CDR2 YENEEA. The CDR3 is CASSLKGPRAEAFY. The CDR3 DNA is TGTGCCAGCAGCTTAAAAGGGCCCAGAGCTGAAGCTTTCTAT.

This clonotype came up a few times. The genes are TRBV20-1 and TRBJ2-5; no clear D gene. V lost 7 bases and J lost 3, with 6 bases in between. The CDR3 sequence is 10 residues long. CDR1 is DFQATT, CDR2 SNEGSKA, per germline (reference sequence). This CDR3 reads CSVEEETQYF. The CDR3 DNA follows: TGCAGTGTCGAAGAAGAGACCCAGTACTTC.

With respect to this clonotype: A clone one base away is much larger, so this may be a read error. V usage is TRBV4-2 and J usage is TRBJ2-4, with D perhaps TRBD2 (5 bases). The CDR3 extends over 17 amino acids. CDR1 LGHNA and CDR2 YNFKEQ come from the germline V gene. V was cut by 4 bases and J by 0 bases, with 16 bases left in between. The CDR3 DNA reads as TGTGCCAGCAGCCCCATGGAGGCTTCCTTAGCCAAAAACATTCAGTACTTC. Its protein is CASSPMEASLAKNIQYF.

By proportion, this clonotype is medium-sized. In DNA, the CDR3 is TGTGCCAGCAGTTACTCTAACGGACTAGCGGGAGGTAGTGAGCAGTTCTTC. It codes for CASSYSNGLAGGSEQFF. The V and J genes are TRBV6-5 and TRBJ2-1, with 14 bases lining up with TRBD2. V lost 0 bases and J lost 9; bases outside the gene matches: 7. CDR1 and CDR2 (germline): MNHEY, SVGAGI. The CDR3 sequence is 17 residues long.

On this clonotype: A much bigger clone sits one base away, suggesting this may be a read error. This chain links TRBV7-9 with TRBJ1-4, with D unresolved. The germline CDR1 and CDR2 sequences are SEHNR and FQNEAQ (reference sequence). CDR3 length: 15 residues. Here the CDR3 DNA reads TGTGCCAACAGCACCCGGGATTGGGCGAATGAAAAACTGTTTTTT. Its protein product is CANSTRDWANEKLFF.

This clonotype occurred many times. V usage is TRBV4-1 and J usage is TRBJ2-6, with D perhaps given as TRBD1 or TRBD2 (5 bases each). The V end was cut by 2 bases, the J end by 3 bases, with 11 bases between. Germline V gives CDR1 MGHRA, CDR2 YSYEKL. The CDR3 is made up of 16 amino acids. The DNA of the CDR3 is TGCGCCAGCAGCCAAAGGGACCTCGATGGGGCCAACGTCCTGACTTTC. Translation: CASSQRDLDGANVLTF.

This clonotype was counted once. Possible read error: a much larger clone is one base away. The chain recombines TRBV7-9 with TRBJ2-7, with D perhaps matching TRBD2 (6 bases). CDR1 is SEHNR, CDR2 FQNEAQ, per germline (reference sequence). The CDR3 extends over 17 amino acids. V lost 0 bases to trimming and J lost 2 bases, with 17 bases between them. CDR3 in amino acids: CASSLASGGDEAYEQYF. DNA of the CDR3: TGTGCCAGCAGCTTAGCCTCCGGAGGGGACGAAGCCTACGAGCAGTACTTC.

Turning to this clonotype: A much larger clonotype is one base distant, so this may be a read error. The chain recombines TRBV6-5 with TRBJ2-1; D remains unclear. Germline V gene lookup returns CDR1 MNHEY and CDR2 SVGAGI. This CDR3 region has 15 residues. CDR3 in DNA: TGTGCCAGCAGGATAGACCGCAGCTCCTACAATAAGCAGTTCTTC. The encoded protein is CASRIDRSSYNKQFF.

Comment on this clonotype: The conserved closing phenylalanine or tryptophan is absent in this CDR3, likely reflecting a read error. The rearrangement joins TRBV29-1 to TRBJ2-1, with D perhaps given as TRBD1 or TRBD2 (5 bases each). Germline V gives CDR1 SQVTM, CDR2 ANQGSEA. V was shortened by 6 bases and J by 8 bases, with 20 bases between the two germline ends. The CDR3 is 14 residues long. The CDR3 region has the DNA TGCAGCGTGGAGATATTCGAGGGGTCCGATGAGCAGTTCTTA. It encodes CSVEIFEGSDEQFL.

The chain combines TRBV20-1 with TRBJ1-5, with 7 bases aligning to TRBD1. This CDR3 has 15 amino acids. Looked up from germline, CDR1 is DFQATT and CDR2 is SNEGSKA (reference sequence). V dropped 8 bases and J dropped 1; count of bases not matched to a gene: 11. DNA of the CDR3: TGCAGTACTATGAACCCGGGACAGAGCAATCAGCCCCAGCATTTT. As protein: CSTMNPGQSNQPQHF.

This clonotype was counted many times. The chain is built from TRBV29-1 and TRBJ1-2; no clear D gene. The germline V gene has CDR1 SQVTM and CDR2 ANQGSEA. This CDR3 has 12 residues. The V end was cut by 3 bases, the J end by 1 base, with 6 bases between. As DNA, the CDR3 is TGCAGCGTTGAGGCAAGTAACTATGGCTACACCTTC. Amino acids: CSVEASNYGYTF.